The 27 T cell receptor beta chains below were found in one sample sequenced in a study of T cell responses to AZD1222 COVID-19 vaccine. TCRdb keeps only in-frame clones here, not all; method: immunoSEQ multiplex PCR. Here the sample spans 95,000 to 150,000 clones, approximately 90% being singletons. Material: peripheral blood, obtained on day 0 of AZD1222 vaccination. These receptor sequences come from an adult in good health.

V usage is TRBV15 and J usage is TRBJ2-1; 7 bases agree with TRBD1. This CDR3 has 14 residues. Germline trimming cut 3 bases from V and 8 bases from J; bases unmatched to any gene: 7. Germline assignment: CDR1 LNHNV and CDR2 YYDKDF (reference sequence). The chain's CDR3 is CATSRWTGADEQFF. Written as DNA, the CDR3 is TGTGCCACCAGCAGGTGGACAGGAGCCGATGAGCAGTTCTTC.

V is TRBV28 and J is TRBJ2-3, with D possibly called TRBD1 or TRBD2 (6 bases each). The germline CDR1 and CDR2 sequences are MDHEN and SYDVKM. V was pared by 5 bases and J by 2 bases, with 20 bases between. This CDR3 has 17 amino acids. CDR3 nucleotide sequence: TGTGCCAGCAGTATAGGGGGGAGAAGCGAATCCACAGATACGCAGTATTTT. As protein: CASSIGGRSESTDTQYF.

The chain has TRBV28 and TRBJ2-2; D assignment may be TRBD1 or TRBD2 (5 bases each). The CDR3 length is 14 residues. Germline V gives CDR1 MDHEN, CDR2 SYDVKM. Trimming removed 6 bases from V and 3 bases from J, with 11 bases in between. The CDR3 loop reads CASSPGTDTGELFF. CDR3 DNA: TGTGCCAGCAGCCCGGGGACCGACACCGGGGAGCTGTTTTTT.

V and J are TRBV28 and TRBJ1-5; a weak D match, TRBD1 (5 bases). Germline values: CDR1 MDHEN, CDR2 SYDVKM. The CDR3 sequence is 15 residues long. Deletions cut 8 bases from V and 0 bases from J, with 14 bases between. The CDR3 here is CASSWGSPSNQPQHF. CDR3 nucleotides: TGTGCCAGCTCTTGGGGGAGCCCTAGCAATCAGCCCCAGCATTTT.

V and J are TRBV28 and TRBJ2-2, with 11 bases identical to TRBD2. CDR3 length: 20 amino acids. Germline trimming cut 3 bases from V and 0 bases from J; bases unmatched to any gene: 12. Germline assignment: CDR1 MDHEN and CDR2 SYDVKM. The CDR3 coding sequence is TGTGCCAGCAGTTTTCTAGGGCGGCTAGCGGGGGGAACGAACACCGGGGAGCTGTTTTTT. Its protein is CASSFLGRLAGGTNTGELFF.

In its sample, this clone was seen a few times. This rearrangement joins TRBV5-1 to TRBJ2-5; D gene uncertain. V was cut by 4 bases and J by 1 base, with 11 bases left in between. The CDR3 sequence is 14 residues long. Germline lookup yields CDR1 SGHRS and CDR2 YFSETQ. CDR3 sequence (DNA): TGCGCCAGCAGCCTAACTGCAGCCCAAGAGACCCAGTACTTC. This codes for CASSLTAAQETQYF.

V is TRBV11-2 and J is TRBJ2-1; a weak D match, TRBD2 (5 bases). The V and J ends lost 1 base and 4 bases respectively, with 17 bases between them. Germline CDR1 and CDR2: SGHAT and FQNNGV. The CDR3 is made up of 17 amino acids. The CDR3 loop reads CASSLGSFWEKYNEQFF. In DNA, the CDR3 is TGTGCCAGCAGCTTAGGATCCTTCTGGGAGAAGTACAATGAGCAGTTCTTC.

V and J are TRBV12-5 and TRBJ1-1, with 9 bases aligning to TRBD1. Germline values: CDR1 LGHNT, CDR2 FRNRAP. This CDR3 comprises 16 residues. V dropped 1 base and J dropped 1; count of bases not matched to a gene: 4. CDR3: CASGLAPGQGNTEAFF. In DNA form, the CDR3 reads TGTGCTAGTGGTTTGGCCCCGGGACAGGGGAACACTGAAGCTTTCTTT.

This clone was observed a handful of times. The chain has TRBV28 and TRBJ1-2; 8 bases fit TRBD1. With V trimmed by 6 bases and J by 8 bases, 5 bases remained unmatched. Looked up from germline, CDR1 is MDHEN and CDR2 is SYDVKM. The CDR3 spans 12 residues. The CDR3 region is CASSATGGGYTF. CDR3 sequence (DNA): TGTGCCAGCAGCGCTACAGGGGGAGGCTACACCTTC.

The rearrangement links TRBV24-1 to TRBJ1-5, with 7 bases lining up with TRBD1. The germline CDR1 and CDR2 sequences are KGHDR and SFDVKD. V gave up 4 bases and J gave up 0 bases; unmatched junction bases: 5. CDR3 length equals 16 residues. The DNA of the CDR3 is TGTGCCACCAGTGAGTCGGGACAGTTTAGCAATCAGCCCCAGCATTTT. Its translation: CATSESGQFSNQPQHF.

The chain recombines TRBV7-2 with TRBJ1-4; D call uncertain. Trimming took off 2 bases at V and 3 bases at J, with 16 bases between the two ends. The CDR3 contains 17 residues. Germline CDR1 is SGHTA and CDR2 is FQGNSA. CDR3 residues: CASSLKGLVTANEKLFF. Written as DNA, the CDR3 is TGTGCCAGCAGCTTAAAGGGATTGGTCACGGCTAATGAAAAACTGTTTTTT.

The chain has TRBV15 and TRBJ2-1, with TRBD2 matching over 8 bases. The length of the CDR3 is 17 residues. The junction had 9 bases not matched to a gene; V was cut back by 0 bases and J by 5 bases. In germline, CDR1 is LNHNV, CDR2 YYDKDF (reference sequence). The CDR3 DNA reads TGTGCCACCAGCAGAGATAAGGGGACTAGGGTGGACAATGAGCAGTTCTTC. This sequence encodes CATSRDKGTRVDNEQFF.

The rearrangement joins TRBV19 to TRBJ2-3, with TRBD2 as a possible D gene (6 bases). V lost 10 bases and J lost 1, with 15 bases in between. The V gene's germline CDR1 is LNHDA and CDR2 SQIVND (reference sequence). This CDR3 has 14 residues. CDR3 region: CATRGPSGTDTQYF. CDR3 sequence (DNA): TGTGCCACCCGGGGTCCTAGCGGCACAGATACGCAGTATTTT.

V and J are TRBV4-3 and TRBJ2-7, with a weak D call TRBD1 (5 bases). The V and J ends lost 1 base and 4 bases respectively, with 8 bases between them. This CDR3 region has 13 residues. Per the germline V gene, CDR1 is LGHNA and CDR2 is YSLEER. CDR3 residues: CASSQVQGYEQYF. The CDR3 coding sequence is TGCGCCAGCAGCCAAGTCCAGGGTTACGAGCAGTACTTC.

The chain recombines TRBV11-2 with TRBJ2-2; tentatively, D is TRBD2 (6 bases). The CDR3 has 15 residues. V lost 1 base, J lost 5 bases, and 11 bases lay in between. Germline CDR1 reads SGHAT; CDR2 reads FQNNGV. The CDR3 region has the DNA TGTGCCAGCAGCTTAGTTGGCGGGGTAACCGGGGAGCTGTTTTTT. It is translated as CASSLVGGVTGELFF.

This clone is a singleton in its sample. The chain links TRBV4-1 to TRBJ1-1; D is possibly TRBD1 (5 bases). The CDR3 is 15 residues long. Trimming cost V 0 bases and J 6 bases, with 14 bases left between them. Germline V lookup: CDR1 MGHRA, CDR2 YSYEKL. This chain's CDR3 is CASSQDSRQTAEAFF. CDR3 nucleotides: TGCGCCAGCAGCCAAGATTCCCGACAGACCGCTGAAGCTTTCTTT.

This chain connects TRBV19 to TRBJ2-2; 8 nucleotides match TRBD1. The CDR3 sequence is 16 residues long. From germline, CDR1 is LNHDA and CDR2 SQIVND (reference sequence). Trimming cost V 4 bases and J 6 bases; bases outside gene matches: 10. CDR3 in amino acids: CASSRGQGLGPGELFF. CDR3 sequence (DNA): TGTGCCAGTAGTAGAGGACAGGGACTGGGACCCGGGGAGCTGTTTTTT.

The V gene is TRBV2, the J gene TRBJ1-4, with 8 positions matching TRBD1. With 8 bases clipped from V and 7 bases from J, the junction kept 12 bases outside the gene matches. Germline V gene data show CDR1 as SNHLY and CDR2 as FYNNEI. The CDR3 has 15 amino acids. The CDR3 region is CASLLTGGRSEKLFF. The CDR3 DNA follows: TGTGCCAGCCTCCTTACAGGGGGAAGAAGTGAAAAACTGTTTTTT.

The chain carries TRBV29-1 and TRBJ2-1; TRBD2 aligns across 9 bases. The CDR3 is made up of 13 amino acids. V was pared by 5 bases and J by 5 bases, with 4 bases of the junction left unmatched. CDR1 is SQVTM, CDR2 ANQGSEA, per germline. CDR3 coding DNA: TGCAGCGTTAGAACTAGCGGGCACAATGAGCAGTTCTTC. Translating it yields CSVRTSGHNEQFF.

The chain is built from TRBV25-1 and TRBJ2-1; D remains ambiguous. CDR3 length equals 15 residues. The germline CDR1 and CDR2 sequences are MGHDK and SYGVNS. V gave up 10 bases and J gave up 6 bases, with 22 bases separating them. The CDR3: CATQSQGLVGNEQFF. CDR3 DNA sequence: TGTGCCACCCAGTCTCAAGGGTTGGTCGGCAATGAGCAGTTCTTC.

CDR3 DNA sequence: TGTGCCAGCAGCAAAGGAGGCAATGAGCAGTTCTTC. Its translation: CASSKGGNEQFF. The chain joins TRBV21-1 to TRBJ2-1; TRBD2 was called by the table and not checked on the DNA. TRBV21-1 is a pseudogene segment. This CDR3 contains 12 residues.

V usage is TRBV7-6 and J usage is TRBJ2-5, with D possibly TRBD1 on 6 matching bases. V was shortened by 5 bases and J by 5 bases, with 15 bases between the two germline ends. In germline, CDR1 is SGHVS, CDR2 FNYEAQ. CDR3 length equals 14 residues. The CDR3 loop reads CASSLNRVGETQYF. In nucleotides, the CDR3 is TGTGCCAGCAGCCTTAACAGGGTGGGGGAGACCCAGTACTTC.

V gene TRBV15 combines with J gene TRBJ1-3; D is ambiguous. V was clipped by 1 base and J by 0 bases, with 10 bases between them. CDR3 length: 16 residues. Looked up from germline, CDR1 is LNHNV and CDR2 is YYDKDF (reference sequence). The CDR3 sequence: CATSRAPGNSGNTIYF. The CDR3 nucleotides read TGTGCCACCAGCAGAGCACCAGGAAACTCTGGAAACACCATATATTTT. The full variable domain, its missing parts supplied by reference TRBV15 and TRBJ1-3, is DAMVIQNPRYQVTQFGKPVTLSCSQTLNHNVMYWYQQKSSQAPKLLFHYYDKDFNNEADTPDNFQSRRPNTSFCFLDIRSPGLGDTAMYLCATSRAPGNSGNTIYFGEGSWLTVV.

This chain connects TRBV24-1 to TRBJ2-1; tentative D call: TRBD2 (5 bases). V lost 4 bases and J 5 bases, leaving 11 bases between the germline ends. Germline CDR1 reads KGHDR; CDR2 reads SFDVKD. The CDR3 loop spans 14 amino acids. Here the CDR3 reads CATSDWRTHNEQFF. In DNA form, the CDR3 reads TGTGCCACCAGTGACTGGCGGACTCACAATGAGCAGTTCTTC.

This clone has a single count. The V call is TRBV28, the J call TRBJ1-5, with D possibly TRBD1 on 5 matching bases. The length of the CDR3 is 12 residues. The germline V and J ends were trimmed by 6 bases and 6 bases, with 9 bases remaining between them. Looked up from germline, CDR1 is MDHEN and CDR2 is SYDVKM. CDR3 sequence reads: CASRRTFQPQHF. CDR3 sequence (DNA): TGTGCCAGCAGACGGACATTTCAGCCCCAGCATTTT.

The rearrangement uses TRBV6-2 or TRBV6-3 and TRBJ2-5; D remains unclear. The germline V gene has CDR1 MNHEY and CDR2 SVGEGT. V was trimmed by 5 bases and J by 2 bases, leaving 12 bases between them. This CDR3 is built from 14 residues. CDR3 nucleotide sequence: TGTGCCAGCAGTGAGTCCAGAGTACAAGAGACCCAGTACTTC. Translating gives CASSESRVQETQYF.

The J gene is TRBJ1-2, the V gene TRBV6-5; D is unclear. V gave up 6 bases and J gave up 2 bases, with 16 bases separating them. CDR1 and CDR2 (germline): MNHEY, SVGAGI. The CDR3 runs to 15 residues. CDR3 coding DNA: TGTGCCAGCAGAAAAGGGCTCCACGGGAACTATGGCTACACCTTC. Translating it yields CASRKGLHGNYGYTF.